The 30 T cell receptor beta chains reported below all come from one sample, sequenced in a study of technical replicates of blood from a few donors. Sequencing used immunoSEQ multiplex PCR; TCRdb keeps in-frame clones, though not all of them. The table has approximately 82,000 clones, 75% to 95% seen once. The sample taken for sequencing was T cells isolated from PBMCs. The receptors come from a human donor in good health.

The CDR3 DNA sequence: TGTGCCAGCAGCTTACGCGGAACTGGGGGGTCCGGGGAGCTGTTTTTT. It yields the protein CASSLRGTGGSGELFF. The V and J genes are TRBV13 and TRBJ2-2; tentative D call: TRBD2 (6 bases). Germline V CDR1 and CDR2: PRHDT, FYEKMQ (reference sequence). This CDR3 spans 16 amino acids. V gave up 2 bases and J gave up 6 bases, with 16 bases separating them.

The V and J genes are TRBV4-1 and TRBJ2-3; D is ambiguous. The CDR3 has 16 amino acids. Germline assignment: CDR1 MGHRA and CDR2 YSYEKL. V lost 1 base, J lost 0 bases, and 11 bases lay in between. The chain's CDR3 is CASSQVRSGSTDTQYF. CDR3 nucleotides: TGCGCCAGCAGCCAAGTTCGGTCCGGGAGCACAGATACGCAGTATTTT.

This chain connects TRBV30 to TRBJ1-4; D is undetermined. CDR1 is GTSNPN and CDR2 is SVGIG in the germline V gene (reference sequence). This CDR3 is built from 15 residues. Trimming shortened V by 0 bases and J by 7 bases, and 15 bases separated the two germline ends. CDR3 residues: CAWSVPGLTGEKLFF. The CDR3 region has the DNA TGTGCCTGGAGTGTACCCGGACTAACGGGTGAAAAACTGTTTTTT.

The chain combines TRBV5-1 with TRBJ1-2; 12 nucleotides match TRBD1. From germline, CDR1 is SGHRS and CDR2 YFSETQ. V dropped 1 base and J dropped 1; count of bases not matched to a gene: 8. This CDR3 region has 18 residues. CDR3 sequence reads: CASSLYGTGGADNYGYTF. The DNA for the CDR3 is TGCGCCAGCAGCTTGTACGGGACAGGGGGCGCGGATAACTATGGCTACACCTTC.

The chain has TRBV6-5 and TRBJ2-7; 7 nucleotides align to TRBD1. CDR3 length equals 15 residues. CDR1 MNHEY and CDR2 SVGAGI come from the germline V gene. The junction had 12 bases not matched to a gene; V was cut back by 7 bases and J by 3 bases. The CDR3 coding sequence is TGTGCCAGCAAGACCGGGACAGTAGCTCTCTACGAGCAGTACTTC. This encodes CASKTGTVALYEQYF.

The genes are TRBV5-1 and TRBJ2-7; TRBD2 aligns across 13 bases. The CDR3 runs to 18 residues. CDR1 is SGHRS and CDR2 is YFSETQ in the germline V gene. Trimming cost V 3 bases and J 5 bases; bases outside gene matches: 14. This CDR3 reads CASSSYGEPGLAGDEQYF. The CDR3 coding sequence is TGCGCCAGCAGCTCTTACGGGGAGCCCGGACTAGCGGGGGACGAGCAGTACTTC.

V and J are TRBV19 and TRBJ2-3; 10 bases are shared with TRBD1. CDR1 is LNHDA, CDR2 SQIVND, per germline (reference sequence). The length of the CDR3 is 16 residues. The junction had 7 bases not matched to a gene; V was cut back by 2 bases and J by 5 bases. DNA for the CDR3: TGTGCCAGTAGTATATCGACAGGGGGCGCAGGAGATACGCAGTATTTT. Translation: CASSISTGGAGDTQYF.

This clone has a single count. The CDR3 nucleotides are TGTGCCAGCAGCTCCGGGGGGGGGCCAGGCGGCACCATATATTTT. Its translation is CASSSGGGPGGTIYF. The chain is built from TRBV6-5 and TRBJ1-3, with a possible D match to TRBD1 (6 bases). Trimming shortened V by 6 bases and J by 9 bases, and 21 bases separated the two germline ends. Germline CDR1 is MNHEY and CDR2 is SVGAGI. The CDR3 length is 15 residues.

V is TRBV5-4 and J is TRBJ2-2; D is possibly TRBD1 (6 bases). Per the germline V gene, CDR1 is SGHNT and CDR2 is YYREEE (reference sequence). Trimming took off 4 bases at V and 1 base at J, with 14 bases between the two ends. The CDR3 runs to 16 residues. CDR3 DNA: TGTGCCAGCAGCCGAGGAGACAGGAGGAACACCGGGGAGCTGTTTTTT. This sequence encodes CASSRGDRRNTGELFF.

The V and J genes are TRBV19 and TRBJ2-1; D remains ambiguous. The germline V and J ends were trimmed by 3 bases and 4 bases, with 7 bases remaining between them. Germline CDR1 and CDR2: LNHDA and SQIVND (reference sequence). CDR3 length: 13 residues. The chain's CDR3 is CASSMNGYNEQFF. DNA of the CDR3: TGTGCCAGTAGTATGAACGGGTACAATGAGCAGTTCTTC.

The chain couples TRBV28 to TRBJ2-7; TRBD1 is a possible D gene (7 bases). Germline loops: CDR1 MDHEN, CDR2 SYDVKM. With 8 bases removed from V and 0 bases from J, the gap between germline ends came to 17 bases. The CDR3 contains 15 residues. CDR3 in DNA: TGTGCCAGCTCTACTAACAGGGGAGGCTCCTACGAGCAGTACTTC. It is translated as CASSTNRGGSYEQYF.

This clone was seen only a few times. This CDR3 reads CASSLQYQETQYF. CDR3 coding DNA: TGTGCCAGCAGCTTACAGTACCAAGAGACCCAGTACTTC. The rearrangement uses TRBV7-6 and TRBJ2-5; D gene uncertain. The CDR3 has 13 residues. Trimming removed 2 bases at V and 0 bases at J, with 4 bases between. Germline CDR1 SGHVS, CDR2 FNYEAQ.

CDR3 residues: CASSLGTLKRETQYF. In DNA form, the CDR3 reads TGTGCCAGCAGCTTAGGGACTCTAAAGAGGGAGACCCAGTACTTC. The rearrangement uses TRBV7-9 and TRBJ2-5; tentative D call: TRBD2 (5 bases). Per germline, CDR1 SEHNR and CDR2 FQNEAQ (reference sequence). Trimming removed 1 base at V and 5 bases at J, with 14 bases between. CDR3 size: 15 residues.

The rearrangement joins TRBV6-5 to TRBJ1-5, with 11 bases aligning to TRBD1. Trimming cost V 2 bases and J 6 bases; bases outside gene matches: 3. CDR3 length: 15 residues. The germline V gene encodes CDR1 MNHEY and CDR2 SVGAGI. This CDR3 is CASSYRTGGGQPQHF. The DNA of the CDR3 is TGTGCCAGCAGTTACCGGACAGGGGGCGGTCAGCCCCAGCATTTT.

The gene calls are TRBV4-1 and TRBJ1-2; D is unclear. The CDR3 extends over 11 amino acids. Trimming cost V 1 base and J 10 bases, with 7 bases left between them. In germline, CDR1 is MGHRA, CDR2 YSYEKL. CDR3 residues: CASSQVSVYTF. CDR3 nucleotides: TGCGCCAGCAGCCAAGTTTCGGTCTACACCTTC.

The rearrangement uses TRBV18 and TRBJ2-7, with 13 bases matching TRBD2. CDR3 length equals 17 residues. From germline, CDR1 is KGHSH and CDR2 LQKENI. V lost 6 bases and J lost 2; bases outside the gene matches: 10. This CDR3 is CASSLGTSGTGAYEQYF. For the CDR3, the DNA is TGTGCCAGCTCCTTGGGGACTAGCGGGACGGGGGCCTACGAGCAGTACTTC.

V gene TRBV5-6 combines with J gene TRBJ2-7; TRBD1 agrees at 7 bases. Germline V gene sequence: CDR1 SGHDT, CDR2 YYEEEE. The V segment lost 6 bases and the J segment 4 bases; nucleotides outside the gene matches: 13. The CDR3 is made up of 15 amino acids. The CDR3: CASNPATGSLYEQYF. CDR3 sequence (DNA): TGTGCCAGCAACCCCGCGACAGGGTCCTTGTACGAGCAGTACTTC.

The chain links TRBV25-1 to TRBJ2-1; a possible D gene is TRBD1 (5 bases). CDR1 is MGHDK, CDR2 SYGVNS, per germline. The CDR3 covers 13 residues. Trimming stripped 4 bases from V and 6 bases from J, with 10 bases between. This CDR3 is CASSGWTLNEQFF. CDR3 in DNA: TGTGCCAGCAGTGGATGGACACTCAATGAGCAGTTCTTC.

V and J are TRBV7-2 and TRBJ2-3; unclear D gene. Between the trimmed V and J ends, which lost 5 bases and 4 bases, there was a span of 7 bases. Germline CDR1 and CDR2: SGHTA and FQGNSA. The CDR3 is 12 residues long. CDR3 loop: CASSPLADTQYF. The CDR3 nucleotides are TGTGCCAGCAGCCCGCTAGCAGATACGCAGTATTTT.

The chain employs TRBV28 and TRBJ2-7, with D unresolved. Germline V gene lookup returns CDR1 MDHEN and CDR2 SYDVKM. Trimming shortened V by 5 bases and J by 5 bases, and 16 bases separated the two germline ends. The CDR3 is 14 amino acids. This CDR3 is CASSQANLGHEQYF. CDR3 coding DNA: TGTGCCAGCAGTCAAGCAAACCTAGGTCACGAGCAGTACTTC.

This clone was counted once. The chain uses TRBV2 and TRBJ1-2; D is unclear. The V end was cut by 5 bases, the J end by 1 base, with 14 bases between. The germline V gene encodes CDR1 SNHLY and CDR2 FYNNEI. This CDR3 contains 15 residues. The CDR3 nucleotides read TGTGCCAGCAGTAAGCCCGTGACTTTTAACTATGGCTACACCTTC. It codes for CASSKPVTFNYGYTF. Full variable domain (missing parts from reference TRBV2 and TRBJ1-2): EPEVTQTPSHQVTQMGQEVILRCVPISNHLYFYWYRQILGQKVEFLVSFYNNEISEKSEIFDDQFSVERPDGSNFTLKIRSTKLEDSAMYFCASSKPVTFNYGYTFGSGTRLTVV.

This sequence joins TRBV6-1 and TRBJ2-3; 12 bases line up with TRBD1. The CDR3 contains 15 residues. V trimming: 7 bases; J trimming: 4 bases; junction bases outside the gene matches: 6. The germline V gene has CDR1 MNHNS and CDR2 SASEGT. CDR3 protein: CASNPGQGAADTQYF. The CDR3 nucleotides read TGTGCCAGCAACCCGGGACAGGGGGCCGCAGATACGCAGTATTTT.

The chain links TRBV6-1 to TRBJ1-3, with D uncertain. Germline-derived CDR1 and CDR2 are MNHNS and SASEGT. CDR3 length: 14 residues. The ends were cut back, 7 bases at V and 0 bases at J, with 10 bases in the middle. The CDR3 bases are TGTGCCAGCACCGGGAGCCTCTCTGGAAACACCATATATTTT. Amino acids: CASTGSLSGNTIYF.

V gene TRBV7-3 combines with J gene TRBJ2-1, with 9 positions matching TRBD2. This CDR3 is built from 16 residues. The V gene's germline CDR1 is SGHTA and CDR2 FQGTGA. The V and J ends lost 1 base and 5 bases, in that order; junction bases with no gene match: 6. CDR3 residues: CASSLNGGGADNEQFF. The CDR3 nucleotides read TGTGCCAGCAGCTTAAACGGCGGGGGGGCCGACAATGAGCAGTTCTTC.

This chain links TRBV4-1 with TRBJ2-1; 7 nucleotides line up with TRBD1. The V segment lost 4 bases and the J segment 10 bases; nucleotides outside the gene matches: 13. This CDR3 has 15 amino acids. Germline CDR1 MGHRA, CDR2 YSYEKL. CDR3 nucleotide sequence: TGCGCCAGCAGCCCAACAATCTTGGGACAGACCGAGCAGTTCTTC. It encodes CASSPTILGQTEQFF.

The V call is TRBV28, the J call TRBJ2-1; D call uncertain. The V gene's germline CDR1 is MDHEN and CDR2 SYDVKM. Trimming cost V 6 bases and J 0 bases, with 18 bases left between them. CDR3 length: 17 amino acids. The chain's CDR3 is CASSLAGGLSSYNEQFF. CDR3 sequence (DNA): TGTGCCAGCAGCCTGGCAGGTGGGCTCAGCTCCTACAATGAGCAGTTCTTC.

V is TRBV9 and J is TRBJ2-1, with 10 bases that match TRBD2. This CDR3 is built from 16 residues. Germline assignment: CDR1 SGDLS and CDR2 YYNGEE. Trimming removed 0 bases from V and 3 bases from J; junction bases left unmatched: 3. CDR3: CASSVEGLAYYNEQFF. The CDR3, as DNA: TGTGCCAGCAGCGTAGAGGGACTAGCGTACTACAATGAGCAGTTCTTC.

The rearrangement links TRBV5-5 to TRBJ2-7; the D gene is possibly TRBD1 (5 bases). The ends were cut back, 3 bases at V and 3 bases at J, with 13 bases in the middle. The CDR3 is 14 residues long. Germline CDR1 and CDR2: SGHKS and YYEKEE (reference sequence). The CDR3: CASSWGSKDYEQYF. The CDR3 DNA follows: TGTGCCAGCAGCTGGGGCAGCAAGGACTACGAGCAGTACTTC.

The chain recombines TRBV5-4 with TRBJ2-7; D is perhaps TRBD1 or TRBD2 (5 bases each). The CDR3 contains 13 residues. The ends were cut back, 4 bases at V and 5 bases at J, with 13 bases in the middle. Germline V gives CDR1 SGHNT, CDR2 YYREEE (reference sequence). The CDR3 DNA reads as TGTGCCAGCAGCCTGGGGGTGGCGGACGAGCAGTACTTC. The encoded protein is CASSLGVADEQYF.

The chain employs TRBV28 and TRBJ2-7; TRBD2 matches at 7 bases. Trimming cost V 5 bases and J 2 bases; bases outside gene matches: 9. CDR3 length: 15 residues. Germline V gene sequence: CDR1 MDHEN, CDR2 SYDVKM. This chain's CDR3 is CASSPPLGGAYEQYF. CDR3 coding DNA: TGTGCCAGCAGTCCTCCCCTTGGGGGGGCCTACGAGCAGTACTTC.